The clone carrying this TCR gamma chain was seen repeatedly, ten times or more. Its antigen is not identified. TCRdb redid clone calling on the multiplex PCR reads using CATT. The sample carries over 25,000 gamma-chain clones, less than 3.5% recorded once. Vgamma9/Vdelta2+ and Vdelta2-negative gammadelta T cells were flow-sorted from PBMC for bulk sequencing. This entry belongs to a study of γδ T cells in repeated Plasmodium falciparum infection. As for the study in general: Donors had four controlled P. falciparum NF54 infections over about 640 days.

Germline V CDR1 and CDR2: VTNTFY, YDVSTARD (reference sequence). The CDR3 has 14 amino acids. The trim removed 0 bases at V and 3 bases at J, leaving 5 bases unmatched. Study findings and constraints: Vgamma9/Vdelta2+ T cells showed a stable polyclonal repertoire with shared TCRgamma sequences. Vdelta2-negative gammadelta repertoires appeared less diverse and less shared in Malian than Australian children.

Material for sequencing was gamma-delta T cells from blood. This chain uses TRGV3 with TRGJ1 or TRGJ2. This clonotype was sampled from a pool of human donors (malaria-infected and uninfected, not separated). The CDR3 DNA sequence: TGTGCCACCTGGGACAGGCGGGGTTATTATAAGAAACTCTTT. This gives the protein CATWDRRGYYKKLF.